These 29 T cell receptor beta chains share one sample of origin, sequenced in a study of T cell responses to AZD1222 COVID-19 vaccine. Using immunoSEQ multiplex PCR, the repertoire was profiled, and TCRdb retains in-frame clones only, with some absent. Here the sample spans about 180,000 clones, 90% being singletons. Source: peripheral blood, taken on day 0 of AZD1222 vaccination. All receptors derive from an adult in good health.

V is TRBV30 and J is TRBJ1-1; D call uncertain. The germline CDR1 and CDR2 sequences are GTSNPN and SVGIG (reference sequence). The length of the CDR3 is 13 residues. V lost 2 bases to trimming and J lost 4 bases, with 11 bases between them. The DNA of the CDR3 is TGTGCCTGGAGTACCCTCCGGGCCACTGAAGCTTTCTTT. As protein: CAWSTLRATEAFF.

The J gene is TRBJ1-6, the V gene TRBV6-5; TRBD1 aligns across 7 bases. V dropped 5 bases and J dropped 6; count of bases not matched to a gene: 4. This CDR3 is built from 14 residues. CDR1 and CDR2 from the germline V gene are MNHEY and SVGAGI. In DNA form, the CDR3 reads TGTGCCAGCAGTATACAGGGGATTAATTCACCCCTCCACTTT. This translates into CASSIQGINSPLHF.

The chain joins TRBV7-3 to TRBJ2-3; TRBD2 agrees at 12 bases. V gave up 2 bases and J gave up 2 bases; unmatched junction bases: 8. The CDR3 totals 18 residues. Germline V gene lookup returns CDR1 SGHTA and CDR2 FQGTGA. The CDR3 region is CASSLSLGLAGNTDTQYF. The CDR3 DNA follows: TGTGCCAGCAGCTTATCCTTAGGACTAGCGGGAAACACAGATACGCAGTATTTT. The full variable domain, its missing parts supplied by reference TRBV7-3 and TRBJ2-3, is GAGVSQTPSNKVTEKGKYVELRCDPISGHTALYWYRQSLGQGPEFLIYFQGTGAADDSGLPNDRFFAVRPEGSVSTLKIQRTERGDSAVYLCASSLSLGLAGNTDTQYFGPGTRLTVL.

This clone was observed a single time. The rearrangement uses TRBV27 and TRBJ2-7; D tentatively reads TRBD1 or TRBD2 (6 bases each). In germline, CDR1 is MNHEY, CDR2 SMNVEV (reference sequence). V was pared by 4 bases and J by 0 bases, with 16 bases between. CDR3 length: 16 residues. CDR3 loop: CASSSRLGGLSYEQYF. In DNA, the CDR3 is TGTGCCAGCAGTTCTCGTCTGGGGGGCCTCTCCTACGAGCAGTACTTC.

A word on this clone: Germline is not matched at one junction end, which may reflect a read error. Different DNA sequences within this sample yield the same CDR3. This chain uses TRBV19 with TRBJ2-7; 8 bases are shared with TRBD1. The CDR3 has 13 amino acids. Per the germline V gene, CDR1 is LNHDA and CDR2 is SQIVND (reference sequence). Written as DNA, the CDR3 is TGTGCCAGTAGTGTAGACAGGGGCTACGAGCAGTACTTC. Translation gives CASSVDRGYEQYF.

The chain is built from TRBV6-2 or TRBV6-3 and TRBJ2-1; TRBD2 matches 9 bases. The ends lost 2 bases at V and 3 bases at J; junction bases unmatched: 17. From germline, CDR1 is MNHEY and CDR2 SVGEGT. The CDR3 has 20 amino acids. CDR3 nucleotides: TGTGCCAGCAGTTACCCAACAGGGGCCCCTTCACTAGCGGGCTACAATGAGCAGTTCTTC. This translates into CASSYPTGAPSLAGYNEQFF.

This chain joins TRBV9 and TRBJ2-1; weak D call: TRBD2 (6 bases). CDR1 is SGDLS and CDR2 is YYNGEE in the germline V gene. The CDR3 runs 14 residues. The V and J ends lost 4 bases and 4 bases respectively, with 12 bases between them. The CDR3 coding sequence is TGTGCCAGCAGCCCTTCCGGGGGATACAATGAGCAGTTCTTC. The encoded protein is CASSPSGGYNEQFF.

CDR3 sequence (DNA): TGTGCCAGCAGATTACAGGGGGTTACTGAAGCTTTCTTT. Residues: CASRLQGVTEAFF. The rearrangement links TRBV28 to TRBJ1-1, with TRBD1 identical over 8 bases. V shed 6 bases, J shed 5 bases, and the junction held 5 bases outside the gene matches. The CDR3 sequence is 13 residues long. The germline CDR1 and CDR2 sequences are MDHEN and SYDVKM.

This rearrangement joins TRBV7-2 to TRBJ1-2; 9 bases are shared with TRBD1. The CDR3 runs 15 residues. CDR1 SGHTA and CDR2 FQGNSA come from the germline V gene. V gave up 5 bases and J gave up 5 bases; unmatched junction bases: 9. CDR3 bases: TGTGCCAGCAGCGCGCCGGGACAGGGACTTTATGGCTACACCTTC. It is translated as CASSAPGQGLYGYTF.

J is TRBJ1-6 and V is TRBV30, with a weak D call TRBD1 (5 bases). Per germline, CDR1 GTSNPN and CDR2 SVGIG (reference sequence). The CDR3 contains 15 residues. Trimming took off 0 bases at V and 7 bases at J, with 13 bases between the two ends. Here the CDR3 reads CAWSVLGGENSPLHF. The CDR3 region has the DNA TGTGCCTGGAGTGTACTCGGGGGGGAAAATTCACCCCTCCACTTT.

V gene TRBV4-1 combines with J gene TRBJ1-1; 7 bases fit TRBD1. Germline CDR1 is MGHRA and CDR2 is YSYEKL. With V trimmed by 1 base and J by 10 bases, 6 bases remained unmatched. This CDR3 comprises 13 residues. The CDR3 sequence is CASSQGTGEGAFF. CDR3 DNA sequence: TGCGCCAGCAGCCAAGGAACAGGGGAAGGAGCTTTCTTT.

This chain joins TRBV2 and TRBJ1-1, with 7 bases lining up with TRBD1. This CDR3 is built from 14 residues. V trimming: 6 bases; J trimming: 3 bases; junction bases outside the gene matches: 7. Germline V lookup: CDR1 SNHLY, CDR2 FYNNEI. CDR3 region: CASRGEGAYTEAFF. The CDR3 DNA is TGTGCCAGCAGGGGGGAGGGGGCGTACACTGAAGCTTTCTTT.

J is TRBJ2-1 and V is TRBV27; D is unresolved. V dropped 0 bases and J dropped 0 bases, with 9 bases sitting between them. This CDR3 has 16 residues. Germline V gene lookup returns CDR1 MNHEY and CDR2 SMNVEV (reference sequence). CDR3: CASSLSQRSSYNEQFF. CDR3 in DNA: TGTGCCAGCAGTTTATCCCAAAGGAGCTCCTACAATGAGCAGTTCTTC.

The rearrangement joins TRBV28 to TRBJ1-5; TRBD1 matches at 8 bases. Trimming removed 1 base from V and 2 bases from J; junction bases left unmatched: 13. CDR1 and CDR2 (germline): MDHEN, SYDVKM. The CDR3 consists of 19 residues. The CDR3 spells CASSLSQGARPYRNQPQHF. The CDR3 coding sequence is TGTGCCAGCAGTTTATCCCAGGGGGCCCGACCTTATCGCAATCAGCCCCAGCATTTT.

The chain has TRBV4-3 and TRBJ1-4; D is possibly TRBD1 (5 bases). Trimming took off 0 bases at V and 11 bases at J, with 16 bases between the two ends. There are 15 residues in the CDR3. Germline CDR1 is LGHNA and CDR2 is YSLEER. CDR3 coding DNA: TGCGCCAGCAGCCAAGATTGGGGAGGGGTGGGGAAACTGTTTTTT. It translates to CASSQDWGGVGKLFF.

J is TRBJ1-1 and V is TRBV18; D gene unclear. The germline V and J ends were trimmed by 0 bases and 4 bases, with 9 bases remaining between them. Germline CDR1 reads KGHSH; CDR2 reads LQKENI. CDR3 length: 14 amino acids. Written as DNA, the CDR3 is TGTGCCAGCTCACCACCCATAGGACGCACTGAAGCTTTCTTT. Amino acid sequence: CASSPPIGRTEAFF.

The rearrangement joins TRBV6-2 or TRBV6-3 to TRBJ2-6; the D is unclear. The CDR3 is made up of 13 amino acids. Germline assignment: CDR1 MNHEY and CDR2 SVGEGT. V lost 2 bases and J lost 4, with 3 bases in between. The CDR3 protein is CASSYAGANVLTF. Here the CDR3 DNA reads TGTGCCAGCAGTTACGCCGGGGCCAACGTCCTGACTTTC.

This clone occurred a few times. This chain joins TRBV27 and TRBJ1-6; unclear D gene. The CDR3 totals 14 residues. Germline-derived CDR1 and CDR2 are MNHEY and SMNVEV (reference sequence). The V end lost 6 bases, the J end lost 7 bases, and 13 bases lay between the germline ends. CDR3 bases: TGTGCCAGCAGCTGGAGCCAGAGCAATTCACCCCTCCACTTT. It yields the protein CASSWSQSNSPLHF.

This clone was counted a few times. The V call is TRBV5-1, the J call TRBJ2-2, with D unresolved. With 0 bases removed from V and 4 bases from J, the gap between germline ends came to 4 bases. This CDR3 comprises 13 residues. Germline V gene sequence: CDR1 SGHRS, CDR2 YFSETQ. The CDR3 sequence is CASSLAVTGELFF. The CDR3, as DNA: TGCGCCAGCAGCTTGGCCGTCACCGGGGAGCTGTTTTTT.

The CDR3 spells CASSLVGLALETQYF. CDR3 DNA sequence: TGTGCCAGCAGCTTAGTTGGTCTAGCTCTAGAGACCCAGTACTTC. The chain combines TRBV11-2 with TRBJ2-5, with D perhaps TRBD2 (5 bases). V gave up 1 base and J gave up 4 bases, with 13 bases separating them. Looked up from germline, CDR1 is SGHAT and CDR2 is FQNNGV. This CDR3 region has 15 residues.

This chain connects TRBV5-1 to TRBJ1-2, with 7 bases aligning to TRBD1. Germline trimming cut 4 bases from V and 2 bases from J; bases unmatched to any gene: 5. This CDR3 comprises 14 residues. In germline, CDR1 is SGHRS, CDR2 YFSETQ. The CDR3 DNA sequence: TGCGCCAGCAGCCCGGGGACAGAGAACTATGGCTACACCTTC. This gives the protein CASSPGTENYGYTF.

The genes are TRBV24-1 and TRBJ1-3; no clear D gene. The V end lost 3 bases, the J end lost 4 bases, and 9 bases lay between the germline ends. The CDR3 sequence is 14 residues long. Germline-derived CDR1 and CDR2 are KGHDR and SFDVKD. CDR3 sequence (DNA): TGTGCCACCAGTGATCCGGTAGCAGGAAACACCATATATTTT. Amino acids: CATSDPVAGNTIYF.

The V call is TRBV4-2, the J call TRBJ2-1, with 10 bases that match TRBD2. V lost 1 base to trimming and J lost 4 bases; unmatched junction nucleotides: 7. The CDR3 is 17 amino acids. Germline CDR1 LGHNA, CDR2 YNFKEQ. CDR3 loop: CASSQASGGPPYNEQFF. The CDR3, as DNA: TGTGCCAGCAGCCAAGCTAGCGGGGGCCCACCGTACAATGAGCAGTTCTTC.

V is TRBV15 and J is TRBJ1-2; tentatively, D is TRBD1 (5 bases). Trimming shortened V by 0 bases and J by 1 base, and 6 bases separated the two germline ends. From germline, CDR1 is LNHNV and CDR2 YYDKDF (reference sequence). CDR3 length: 14 amino acids. The CDR3 here is CATSRDDSNYGYTF. The CDR3 DNA reads as TGTGCCACCAGCAGAGATGACAGTAACTATGGCTACACCTTC.

The chain links TRBV11-2 to TRBJ2-3; TRBD1 matches at 7 bases. Germline assignment: CDR1 SGHAT and CDR2 FQNNGV. The CDR3 spans 15 residues. With V trimmed by 6 bases and J by 2 bases, 8 bases remained unmatched. The CDR3 coding sequence is TGTGCCAGCAGGACGATGACAGGGTCCACAGATACGCAGTATTTT. Its protein product is CASRTMTGSTDTQYF.

This sequence joins TRBV3-1 (or the pseudogene TRBV3-2) and TRBJ1-6, with TRBD1 identical over 7 bases. Germline V lookup: CDR1 LGHDT, CDR2 YNNKEL (reference sequence). V was pared by 4 bases and J by 7 bases, with 4 bases of the junction left unmatched. The CDR3 has 14 residues. The CDR3 here is CASSLGQTNSPLHF. The CDR3 DNA follows: TGTGCCAGCAGCCTGGGACAGACGAATTCACCCCTCCACTTT.

The gene calls are TRBV5-1 and TRBJ2-5; 7 positions agree with TRBD2. Germline-derived CDR1 and CDR2 are SGHRS and YFSETQ. This CDR3 contains 16 residues. V lost 3 bases and J lost 5; bases outside the gene matches: 13. CDR3 in amino acids: CASSYFWTRVRETQYF. The CDR3 coding sequence is TGCGCCAGCAGCTACTTTTGGACTAGAGTTCGGGAGACCCAGTACTTC.

The chain employs TRBV5-1 and TRBJ1-2; D is unclear. Trimming pared 7 bases from V and 0 bases from J, leaving 16 bases between. This CDR3 has 15 residues. The germline gives CDR1 SGHRS, CDR2 YFSETQ. The chain's CDR3 is CASSKDDTSNYGYTF. In DNA, the CDR3 is TGCGCCAGCTCGAAAGACGACACATCTAACTATGGCTACACCTTC.

The gene calls are TRBV7-2 and TRBJ2-7, with 7 bases lining up with TRBD2. In germline, CDR1 is SGHTA, CDR2 FQGNSA. The V gene end was trimmed by 6 bases and the J gene end by 0 bases; junction bases not matched to a gene: 17. The CDR3 sequence is 18 residues long. This CDR3 is CASSINTIWTGGSYEQYF. CDR3 coding DNA: TGTGCCAGCAGTATAAATACTATCTGGACGGGGGGCTCCTACGAGCAGTACTTC.